This is a list of T cell receptor beta chains from one sample in a study of blood T cell repertoires in COVID-19. The method was immunoSEQ multiplex PCR; TCRdb's version includes in-frame clones alone and lacks a portion of them. The repertoire has around 260,000 clones, about nine tenths of them found once; the top ten carry 2.2%. Sequencing was carried out using peripheral blood. The receptors were sampled from a woman aged 25 to 45 with COVID-19, enrolled during active disease. CDR3s include the opening cysteine and the closing phenylalanine or tryptophan. The D gene is left open where the match is weak. Only part of the rows carry a size: once, few, many, or a class if the clone is expanded.

J gene: TRBJ2-2
clone size: once
V gene: TRBV2
D gene: .
CDR3 protein: CASSKEGAWAGELFF
CDR3 DNA: TGTGCCAGCAGTAAGGAAGGGGCTTGGGCCGGGGAGCTGTTTTTT

J gene: TRBJ2-3
clone size: .
V gene: TRBV10-1
D gene: TRBD1
CDR3 protein: CASRLGQDTDTQYF
CDR3 DNA: TGCGCCAGCAGGCTCGGACAGGACACAGATACGCAGTATTTT

J gene: TRBJ1-3
clone size: .
V gene: TRBV5-5
D gene: TRBD1
CDR3 protein: CASILGTGTGNTIYF
CDR3 DNA: TGTGCCAGCATCCTCGGGACAGGTACTGGAAACACCATATATTTT

J gene: TRBJ1-4
clone size: .
V gene: TRBV18
D gene: .
CDR3 protein: CASSPPTGVVGEKLFF
CDR3 DNA: TGTGCCAGCTCACCACCGACGGGGGTTGTCGGTGAAAAACTGTTTTTT

J gene: TRBJ1-1
clone size: .
V gene: TRBV28
D gene: .
CDR3 protein: CASSFISREGEAFF
CDR3 DNA: TGTGCCAGCAGTTTCATTTCCAGGGAAGGTGAAGCTTTCTTT

J gene: TRBJ1-6
clone size: .
V gene: TRBV5-6
D gene: .
CDR3 protein: CASSPTGLSNSPLHF
CDR3 DNA: TGTGCCAGCAGCCCTACAGGGTTAAGTAATTCACCCCTCCACTTT

J gene: TRBJ1-2
clone size: once
V gene: TRBV5-1
D gene: .
CDR3 protein: CASSSGDGYTF
CDR3 DNA: TGCGCCAGCAGCTCGGGAGACGGCTACACCTTC

J gene: TRBJ2-1
clone size: .
V gene: TRBV27
D gene: TRBD2
CDR3 protein: CASSSGLAGVGEQFF
CDR3 DNA: TGTGCCAGCAGTTCGGGACTAGCGGGAGTAGGTGAGCAGTTCTTC

J gene: TRBJ1-2
clone size: few
V gene: TRBV6-1
D gene: .
CDR3 protein: CASSDRADDYGYTF
CDR3 DNA: TGTGCCAGCAGTGACAGGGCGGATGACTATGGCTACACCTTC

J gene: TRBJ2-5
clone size: .
V gene: TRBV7-2
D gene: TRBD1
CDR3 protein: CASSLRDRPQETQYF
CDR3 DNA: TGTGCCAGCAGCTTACGGGACAGACCTCAAGAGACCCAGTACTTC

J gene: TRBJ1-1
clone size: .
V gene: TRBV10-1
D gene: TRBD1
CDR3 protein: CASSQNRGLTEAFF
CDR3 DNA: TGCGCCAGCAGTCAGAACAGGGGGCTAACTGAAGCTTTCTTT

J gene: TRBJ2-3
clone size: .
V gene: TRBV9
D gene: .
CDR3 protein: CASSGDLGGSTDTQYF
CDR3 DNA: TGTGCCAGCAGCGGGGATCTTGGCGGGAGCACAGATACGCAGTATTTT

J gene: TRBJ2-3
clone size: .
V gene: TRBV5-1
D gene: .
CDR3 protein: CASSTGASVSTDTQYF
CDR3 DNA: TGCGCCAGCAGCACTGGAGCTAGCGTTAGCACAGATACGCAGTATTTT

J gene: TRBJ1-5
clone size: .
V gene: TRBV6-1
D gene: .
CDR3 protein: CASGGLVREGSQPQHF
CDR3 DNA: TGTGCCAGCGGTGGTTTGGTGAGGGAGGGTAGTCAGCCCCAGCATTTT

J gene: TRBJ2-7
clone size: .
V gene: TRBV3-1/TRBV3-2
D gene: .
CDR3 protein: CASSQIGGIPREQYF
CDR3 DNA: TGTGCCAGCAGCCAAATAGGGGGTATCCCTAGGGAGCAGTACTTC

J gene: TRBJ1-4
clone size: .
V gene: TRBV5-1
D gene: TRBD1
CDR3 protein: CASSFWGQNNEKLFF
CDR3 DNA: TGCGCCAGCAGCTTCTGGGGACAGAATAATGAAAAACTGTTTTTT

J gene: TRBJ1-5
clone size: .
V gene: TRBV10-3
D gene: .
CDR3 protein: CAISERGNQPQHF
CDR3 DNA: TGTGCCATCAGTGAGAGGGGGAATCAGCCCCAGCATTTT

J gene: TRBJ1-1
clone size: .
V gene: TRBV12-5
D gene: .
CDR3 protein: CASGLGQMNTEAFF
CDR3 DNA: TGTGCTAGTGGTTTGGGACAGATGAACACTGAAGCTTTCTTT

J gene: TRBJ1-2
clone size: .
V gene: TRBV4-1
D gene: .
CDR3 protein: CASSQGTPSTNYGYTF
CDR3 DNA: TGCGCCAGCAGCCAGGGGACACCCTCCACTAACTATGGCTACACCTTC

J gene: TRBJ1-1
clone size: .
V gene: TRBV11-2
D gene: TRBD1
CDR3 protein: CASSPSRNRGQWNTEAFF
CDR3 DNA: TGTGCCAGCAGCCCTAGCCGGAACAGGGGGCAATGGAACACTGAAGCTTTCTTT

J gene: TRBJ2-7
clone size: .
V gene: TRBV11-2
D gene: TRBD1
CDR3 protein: CASSQGQGYEQYF
CDR3 DNA: TGTGCCAGCAGCCAGGGACAGGGCTACGAGCAGTACTTC

J gene: TRBJ1-6
clone size: .
V gene: TRBV18
D gene: TRBD1
CDR3 protein: CASSPTITTGESPLHF
CDR3 DNA: TGTGCCAGCTCACCAACAATTACGACAGGGGAATCACCCCTCCACTTT

J gene: TRBJ2-2
clone size: .
V gene: TRBV2
D gene: TRBD1
CDR3 protein: CASRGQGDGELFF
CDR3 DNA: TGTGCCAGCAGGGGACAGGGGGACGGGGAGCTGTTTTTT

J gene: TRBJ1-5
clone size: once
V gene: TRBV29-1
D gene: TRBD1
CDR3 protein: CSVGGGEDNQPQHF
CDR3 DNA: TGCAGCGTTGGAGGGGGCGAGGACAATCAGCCCCAGCATTTT

J gene: TRBJ1-1
clone size: .
V gene: TRBV4-2
D gene: .
CDR3 protein: CASSQVSFGGQNTEAFF
CDR3 DNA: TGTGCCAGCAGCCAAGTTAGTTTCGGAGGGCAGAACACTGAAGCTTTCTTT

J gene: TRBJ2-7
clone size: .
V gene: TRBV6-1
D gene: TRBD1
CDR3 protein: CASSDRGLDEQYF
CDR3 DNA: TGTGCCAGCAGTGACAGGGGGCTCGACGAGCAGTACTTC

J gene: TRBJ2-2
clone size: .
V gene: TRBV5-4
D gene: .
CDR3 protein: CASTPPGANGELFF
CDR3 DNA: TGTGCCAGCACCCCACCTGGGGCCAACGGGGAGCTGTTTTTT

J gene: TRBJ2-7
clone size: .
V gene: TRBV27
D gene: TRBD1
CDR3 protein: CASMDRGLGEQYF
CDR3 DNA: TGTGCCAGCATGGACAGGGGATTAGGCGAGCAGTACTTC

J gene: TRBJ2-5
clone size: .
V gene: TRBV20-1
D gene: .
CDR3 protein: CSADGEETQYF
CDR3 DNA: TGCAGTGCTGACGGGGAAGAGACCCAGTACTTC

J gene: TRBJ2-7
clone size: .
V gene: TRBV7-6
D gene: .
CDR3 protein: CASSLSPGNEQYF
CDR3 DNA: TGTGCCAGCAGCTTAAGTCCGGGGAACGAGCAGTACTTC

J gene: TRBJ2-1
clone size: .
V gene: TRBV6-5
D gene: TRBD2
CDR3 protein: CASSYLAGTGNEQFF
CDR3 DNA: TGTGCCAGCAGTTACCTAGCGGGAACGGGCAATGAGCAGTTCTTC

J gene: TRBJ1-2
clone size: .
V gene: TRBV5-6
D gene: .
CDR3 protein: CASSLDARLNYGYTF
CDR3 DNA: TGTGCCAGCAGCTTGGACGCCAGACTTAACTATGGCTACACCTTC

J gene: TRBJ1-5
clone size: .
V gene: TRBV7-9
D gene: .
CDR3 protein: CASSPWGELSNQPQHF
CDR3 DNA: TGTGCCAGCAGCCCGTGGGGGGAACTTAGCAATCAGCCCCAGCATTTT